A single sample is the source of the 23 T cell receptor beta chains below, sequenced in a study of cytomegalovirus exposure and HLA in healthy donors. PCR used 60 Vbeta primers and 13 Jbeta primers. The assay was immunoSEQ multiplex PCR, and TCRdb's table has in-frame clones only and misses some. The data contain tens of thousands of clones, 60% to 80% of them singletons. The sequencing sample was made of PBMCs. All receptors derive from a middle-aged man in good health and CMV-seronegative.

CDR3 DNA sequence: TGCGCCAGCACTACGAACACCGGGGAGCTGTTTTTT. This translates into CASTTNTGELFF. This rearrangement joins TRBV10-2 to TRBJ2-2; no clear D gene. CDR1 and CDR2 from the germline V gene are WSHSY and SAAADI. The V and J ends lost 7 bases and 0 bases respectively, with 3 bases between them. The CDR3 length is 12 residues.

This chain uses TRBV5-6 with TRBJ2-6; D perhaps matches TRBD1 (6 bases). The CDR3 is 16 residues long. The V gene lost 3 bases and the J gene lost 0 bases, with 10 bases spanning the gap. CDR1 and CDR2 from the germline V gene are SGHDT and YYEEEE. CDR3 coding DNA: TGTGCCAGCAGCTATGGACAGAGCTCTGGGGCCAACGTCCTGACTTTC. It translates to CASSYGQSSGANVLTF.

The chain uses TRBV6-5 and TRBJ2-7; 11 positions agree with TRBD2. In germline, CDR1 is MNHEY, CDR2 SVGAGI. The CDR3 is 14 amino acids. Losses at the gene ends were 9 bases for V and 3 bases for J; bases not matched to a gene: 7. The CDR3 nucleotides are TGTGCCAGTAAGATAGCGGGAGGGAACTACGAGCAGTACTTC. This sequence encodes CASKIAGGNYEQYF.

V and J are TRBV9 and TRBJ1-2; TRBD1 agrees at 7 bases. The germline CDR1 and CDR2 sequences are SGDLS and YYNGEE. This CDR3 comprises 15 residues. V lost 3 bases to trimming and J lost 5 bases; unmatched junction nucleotides: 10. Written as DNA, the CDR3 is TGTGCCAGCAGCGCCTCACAGACAGGGCCTTATGGCTACACCTTC. Its translation is CASSASQTGPYGYTF. Looking up the rest from reference TRBV9 and TRBJ1-2 gives the full variable domain: DSGVTQTPKHLITATGQRVTLRCSPRSGDLSVYWYQQSLDQGLQFLIQYYNGEERAKGNILERFSAQQFPDLHSELNLSSLELGDSALYFCASSASQTGPYGYTFGSGTRLTVV.

The chain joins TRBV6-6 to TRBJ2-3; no definite D call. The CDR3 is 11 amino acids. V was shortened by 6 bases and J by 5 bases, with 6 bases between the two germline ends. CDR1 is MNHNY, CDR2 SVGAGI, per germline (reference sequence). CDR3 nucleotides: TGTGCCAGCAGACGAGAAGATACGCAGTATTTT. Translated, it gives CASRREDTQYF.

The chain carries TRBV7-9 and TRBJ1-3; D uncertain. The CDR3 is 12 amino acids. The V end lost 7 bases, the J end lost 2 bases, and 6 bases lay between the germline ends. Per the germline V gene, CDR1 is SEHNR and CDR2 is FQNEAQ (reference sequence). The CDR3 DNA reads as TGTGCCAGCATCGTTCCTGGAAACACCATATATTTT. This codes for CASIVPGNTIYF. The full variable domain, its missing parts supplied by reference TRBV7-9 and TRBJ1-3, is DTGVSQNPRHKITKRGQNVTFRCDPISEHNRLYWYRQTLGQGPEFLTYFQNEAQLEKSRLLSDRFSAERPKGSFSTLEIQRTEQGDSAMYLCASIVPGNTIYFGEGSWLTVV.

The V gene is TRBV6-1, the J gene TRBJ1-1; 7 nucleotides agree with TRBD1. The CDR3 sequence is 14 residues long. Germline CDR1 and CDR2: MNHNS and SASEGT. Trimming removed 6 bases from V and 5 bases from J; junction bases left unmatched: 9. CDR3 region: CASSPTTGRTEAFF. The CDR3 bases are TGTGCCAGCAGCCCTACGACAGGGCGGACTGAAGCTTTCTTT.

This chain links TRBV5-1 with TRBJ1-4; TRBD1 matches at 12 bases. This CDR3 region has 16 residues. Germline CDR1 reads SGHRS; CDR2 reads YFSETQ. J gave up 7 bases and V 2 bases, and 6 bases lay outside the gene matches. The CDR3 reads CASSLGDRGRGEKLFF. The CDR3 DNA reads as TGCGCCAGCAGCTTAGGGGACAGGGGGCGCGGTGAAAAACTGTTTTTT.

DNA for the CDR3: TGTGCCAGCAGTTTATCTGCGGCCCCGCACACTGAAGCTTTCTTT. It translates to CASSLSAAPHTEAFF. The chain joins TRBV27 to TRBJ1-1; D gene unclear. CDR1 is MNHEY and CDR2 is SMNVEV in the germline V gene (reference sequence). Trimming took 0 bases from V and 3 from J, leaving 11 bases between them. The CDR3 is made up of 15 amino acids.

V usage is TRBV19 and J usage is TRBJ2-7, with TRBD1 identical over 11 bases. The germline V gene encodes CDR1 LNHDA and CDR2 SQIVND (reference sequence). The CDR3 sequence is 15 residues long. The V and J ends lost 0 bases and 4 bases, in that order; junction bases with no gene match: 2. The CDR3 spells CASSIEGQGVYEQYF. The CDR3, as DNA: TGTGCCAGTAGTATAGAGGGACAGGGGGTTTACGAGCAGTACTTC.

The rearrangement uses TRBV19 and TRBJ2-1; D is unresolved. Germline-derived CDR1 and CDR2 are LNHDA and SQIVND (reference sequence). The V gene lost 8 bases and the J gene lost 0 bases, with 17 bases spanning the gap. There are 16 residues in the CDR3. CDR3 amino acids: CASSDSLVPSYNEQFF. The CDR3 DNA reads TGTGCCAGTTCCGACTCTCTAGTGCCCTCCTACAATGAGCAGTTCTTC.

This clone was observed a handful of times. This rearrangement joins TRBV10-1 to TRBJ2-7; 9 nucleotides line up with TRBD2. The CDR3 contains 13 residues. The germline V gene has CDR1 WNHNN and CDR2 SYGVQD (reference sequence). Germline trimming cut 4 bases from V and 7 bases from J; bases unmatched to any gene: 5. The CDR3 protein is CASSAASGKEQYF. The CDR3, as DNA: TGCGCCAGCAGTGCAGCTAGCGGGAAGGAGCAGTACTTC.

J is TRBJ1-1 and V is TRBV10-1; tentative D call: TRBD1 (5 bases). CDR1 and CDR2 from the germline V gene are WNHNN and SYGVQD (reference sequence). The CDR3 is 13 amino acids. Trimming pared 6 bases from V and 2 bases from J, leaving 10 bases between. This CDR3 is CASRLDRNTEAFF. CDR3 sequence (DNA): TGCGCCAGCAGACTCGACAGAAACACTGAAGCTTTCTTT.

In nucleotides, the CDR3 is TGCGCCAGCAGTGAGGGAGGGAGGGGGAACTATGGCTACACCTTC. Translated, it gives CASSEGGRGNYGYTF. V usage is TRBV10-2 and J usage is TRBJ1-2; maybe TRBD1 (6 bases). Germline V gene data show CDR1 as WSHSY and CDR2 as SAAADI. Deletions cut 2 bases from V and 2 bases from J, with 12 bases between. The CDR3 has 15 amino acids.

V is TRBV6-1 and J is TRBJ2-7; 9 nucleotides agree with TRBD1. The CDR3 length is 17 residues. The trim removed 1 base at V and 3 bases at J, leaving 10 bases unmatched. CDR1 MNHNS and CDR2 SASEGT come from the germline V gene. The CDR3 coding sequence is TGTGCCAGCAGTGAAGAACTAACCGGGACAGGGTTCTACGAGCAGTACTTC. This translates into CASSEELTGTGFYEQYF.

The chain has TRBV28 and TRBJ1-1, with 9 bases matching TRBD1. V was clipped by 6 bases and J by 6 bases; unmatched bases: 14. Germline V lookup: CDR1 MDHEN, CDR2 SYDVKM. The CDR3 spans 16 residues. The CDR3 is CASRLTGTGRMPEAFF. CDR3 DNA sequence: TGTGCCAGCAGACTTACCGGGACAGGGAGGATGCCTGAAGCTTTCTTT.

The chain recombines TRBV2 with TRBJ1-4; D is undetermined. This CDR3 is 14 amino acids long. Trimming removed 7 bases from V and 7 bases from J, with 16 bases in between. The germline CDR1 and CDR2 sequences are SNHLY and FYNNEI. CDR3 in amino acids: CASMEQRSGEKLFF. DNA of the CDR3: TGTGCCAGCATGGAACAACGTTCGGGTGAAAAACTGTTTTTT.

Only a few counts were recorded for this clone. V gene TRBV4-1 combines with J gene TRBJ1-4; maybe TRBD1 (5 bases). CDR1 and CDR2 from the germline V gene are MGHRA and YSYEKL. Trimming shortened V by 3 bases and J by 8 bases, and 13 bases separated the two germline ends. This CDR3 spans 14 amino acids. CDR3 loop: CASSHLGDGEKLFF. The CDR3 DNA follows: TGCGCCAGCAGCCATTTAGGGGATGGAGAAAAACTGTTTTTT.

This clone came up once. The chain uses TRBV6-5 and TRBJ1-4, with 7 bases identical to TRBD1. There are 14 residues in the CDR3. From germline, CDR1 is MNHEY and CDR2 SVGAGI. Trimming cost V 6 bases and J 5 bases; bases outside gene matches: 6. The DNA for the CDR3 is TGTGCCAGCAGACCCCAGGGGGGAAATGAAAAACTGTTTTTT. It codes for CASRPQGGNEKLFF.

The chain uses TRBV6-1 and TRBJ2-7; the match to TRBD2 covers 10 bases. V gave up 11 bases and J gave up 2 bases; unmatched junction bases: 9. CDR3 size: 14 residues. Germline loops: CDR1 MNHNS, CDR2 SASEGT. CDR3 residues: CAGAGGPGPYEQYF. Here the CDR3 DNA reads TGTGCCGGAGCGGGAGGGCCTGGGCCCTACGAGCAGTACTTC.

In DNA, the CDR3 is TGTGCCAGCAGCCCAGGCGGTAGCGGCATATTGAATGAGCAGTTCTTC. Protein product: CASSPGGSGILNEQFF. J is TRBJ2-1 and V is TRBV9, with a tentative D call TRBD2 (6 bases). The CDR3 runs to 16 residues. The germline gives CDR1 SGDLS, CDR2 YYNGEE. The ends were cut back, 4 bases at V and 7 bases at J, with 21 bases in the middle.

The chain joins TRBV6-4 to TRBJ2-3, with TRBD2 matching over 8 bases. V was clipped by 5 bases and J by 5 bases; unmatched bases: 9. This CDR3 has 15 amino acids. Germline CDR1 MRHNA, CDR2 SNTAGT. The CDR3 sequence is CASSRAGEFIDTQYF. CDR3 DNA sequence: TGTGCCAGCAGTCGAGCGGGAGAGTTCATAGATACGCAGTATTTT.

The chain recombines TRBV18 with TRBJ2-3; D perhaps matches TRBD2 (5 bases). This CDR3 spans 17 amino acids. CDR1 KGHSH and CDR2 LQKENI come from the germline V gene. The V end was cut by 0 bases, the J end by 0 bases, with 13 bases between. CDR3 residues: CASSPPVSDTSTDTQYF. For the CDR3, the DNA is TGTGCCAGCTCACCACCGGTTAGCGACACTAGCACAGATACGCAGTATTTT.